Listed below are T cell receptor beta chains from one sample, sequenced in a study of cytomegalovirus exposure and HLA in healthy donors. Only in-frame clones appear in the TCRdb table, and some are missing; sequencing was by immunoSEQ multiplex PCR. The repertoire has more than 95,000 clones, over 60% of them found once; the top ten carry around 4.8%. Sample: PBMCs. Receptors were obtained from a man in his sixties in good health and CMV-seropositive. CDR3s include the opening cysteine and the closing phenylalanine or tryptophan. D genes are given only for firm matches. Expanded clones get a size class; other rows say once, few or many, or leave the size out.

DNA,CDR3,J,D,V,size
TGTGCCAGCAGCTTAGGCAGGGGGCGCGAGAATACTGAAGCTTTCTTT,CASSLGRGRENTEAFF,TRBJ1-1,TRBD1,TRBV7-8,-
TGTGCCAGCAGATTCTCGGGACTAGCGGGGAACACAGATACGCAGTATTTT,CASRFSGLAGNTDTQYF,TRBJ2-3,TRBD2,TRBV2,few
TGTGCCAGCAGCTTAGGAGGGACAGGGGATTCACCCCTCCACTTT,CASSLGGTGDSPLHF,TRBJ1-6,TRBD1,TRBV13,-
TGCAGTGCTGCGGACAGGGTAAACACCTTC,CSAADRVNTF,TRBJ1-2,TRBD1,TRBV20-1,-
TGTGCCAGCAGTGAAGAGGGGGCGCCTGTGGGCTACACCTTC,CASSEEGAPVGYTF,TRBJ1-2,TRBD1,TRBV6-1,-
TGTGCCTGGTCTCTTTTTGGACAGGGCGCCGAGACCCAGTACTTC,CAWSLFGQGAETQYF,TRBJ2-5,TRBD1,TRBV30,-
TGTGCCAGCAGCGGAGAGGGTCAGCCCCAGCATTTT,CASSGEGQPQHF,TRBJ1-5,-,TRBV9,-
TGCGCCAGCAGCTTGGCACAGGGGGCCTACAATGAGCAGTTCTTC,CASSLAQGAYNEQFF,TRBJ2-1,TRBD1,TRBV5-1,-
TGTGCCAGCAGTTTAAGGGACAGGGGGCTGGGAGAGTATGGCTACACCTTC,CASSLRDRGLGEYGYTF,TRBJ1-2,TRBD1,TRBV27,-
TGTGCCAGCAGTTCCCGTCGCAGGGGCTACGAGCAGTACTTC,CASSSRRRGYEQYF,TRBJ2-7,-,TRBV28,-
TGTGCCAGCAGCTTGTATGGGACAGCTACCTATGGCTACACCTTC,CASSLYGTATYGYTF,TRBJ1-2,TRBD1,TRBV5-4,-
TGTGCCAGTAGGGCCCGGATTACAGGGCCCCGCCTCCTATCTGGGACCAACGTCCTGACTTTC,CASRARITGPRLLSGTNVLTF,TRBJ2-6,-,TRBV19,-
TGTGCTAGTGGGGTGCAGGGCTTCACAGATACGCAGTATTTT,CASGVQGFTDTQYF,TRBJ2-3,-,TRBV12-5,-
TGTGCCAGCAGTGGAGGGCCTACCTATGGCTACACCTTC,CASSGGPTYGYTF,TRBJ1-2,-,TRBV6-5,-
TGCGCCAGCAGCCGGGGACAGGGGGCCGGCACCGGGGAGCTGTTTTTT,CASSRGQGAGTGELFF,TRBJ2-2,TRBD1,TRBV5-1,once
TGCGCCAGCAGTGAGAGCGGCCGCCGGGGAGCTTTCTTT,CASSESGRRGAFF,TRBJ1-1,-,TRBV10-1,-
TGTGCCAGCTCACCTTTTGTACAGGGATCGGGTGAAAAACTGTTTTTT,CASSPFVQGSGEKLFF,TRBJ1-4,-,TRBV18,-
TGTGCCAGCTCACCACTCGGTTTGGCAGACCCTAGTTCACCCCTCCACTTT,CASSPLGLADPSSPLHF,TRBJ1-6,-,TRBV18,-
TGTGCCAGCAGCCCCGAAGCGGGTTATGGCTACACCTTC,CASSPEAGYGYTF,TRBJ1-2,-,TRBV4-2,-
TGTGCCAGCAGCTTGCGCCCGGTTGAGGTCTATGGCTACACCTTC,CASSLRPVEVYGYTF,TRBJ1-2,-,TRBV5-8,-
TGTGCCAGCAGCGTAGCGGGACAGTGGGGAGATGAACTGTTTTTT,CASSVAGQWGDELFF,TRBJ1-4,TRBD1,TRBV9,-
TGTGCCAGCAGTCCCAGGGCTCTTGATGAAAAACTGTTTTTT,CASSPRALDEKLFF,TRBJ1-4,-,TRBV28,few
TGCGCCAGCAGCTTGTCCAGGAACACTGAAGCTTTCTTT,CASSLSRNTEAFF,TRBJ1-1,-,TRBV5-1,-
TGTGCCAGCAGTGACTCGCCAGCCGACGGGGGCTACACCTTC,CASSDSPADGGYTF,TRBJ1-2,-,TRBV6-4,-
TGCGCCAGCAGAAATAGCGGGGGGACAGATACGCAGTATTTT,CASRNSGGTDTQYF,TRBJ2-3,TRBD2,TRBV5-1,-
TGTGCCAGCTCGTATGACAGAACAGGCGGCACTGAAGCTTTCTTT,CASSYDRTGGTEAFF,TRBJ1-1,-,TRBV18,-
TGTGCCAGCAGCACATTGGCTGGGCAGATGGAGACCCAGTACTTC,CASSTLAGQMETQYF,TRBJ2-5,-,TRBV7-8,-
TGTGCCAGCAGCACAAGGGCCCAGGGGCAGAACACCTTC,CASSTRAQGQNTF,TRBJ1-2,-,TRBV7-8,-
TGTGCCAGCACAGAGGGACAGGGGTTTTTCGGGGGACCCTATAATTCACCCCTCCACTTT,CASTEGQGFFGGPYNSPLHF,TRBJ1-6,TRBD1,TRBV27,-
TGTGCCAGCAGTGAATTCGGTCAGGGACTGAACACCATATATTTT,CASSEFGQGLNTIYF,TRBJ1-3,-,TRBV6-1,-
TGTGCCCGCGTAAGGACAGGGGAAGGTGAAGCTTTCTTT,CARVRTGEGEAFF,TRBJ1-1,TRBD1,TRBV19,-
TGTGCCACGAAAACAACAGGGACGAACACCGGGGAGCTGTTTTTT,CATKTTGTNTGELFF,TRBJ2-2,-,TRBV10-3,-
TGCGCCAGCAGCCCCGGACAGGGGGCCGATACGCAGTATTTT,CASSPGQGADTQYF,TRBJ2-3,TRBD1,TRBV5-1,-
TGTGCCAGCAGTTTATCAGGGAATTCACCCCTCCACTTT,CASSLSGNSPLHF,TRBJ1-6,-,TRBV28,-
TGTGCCAGCAGTTTACCCCCGGGGGGGATGAACACTGAAGCTTTCTTT,CASSLPPGGMNTEAFF,TRBJ1-1,-,TRBV28,-
TGTGCCAGCAGCTTGTATGCGGGCAGGAATGAGCAGTTCTTC,CASSLYAGRNEQFF,TRBJ2-1,-,TRBV5-6,once
TGTGCCAGCAGCCCTCCGACAGGGTCCTACGAGCAGTACTTC,CASSPPTGSYEQYF,TRBJ2-7,TRBD1,TRBV7-9,-
TGTGCCAGCAGCCCGGGGGGGCGTTCTAATGAAAAACTGTTTTTT,CASSPGGRSNEKLFF,TRBJ1-4,-,TRBV5-4,-
TGTGCCAGCAGCTGGTTGGGGGGGACCTGGCACGAGCAGTACTTC,CASSWLGGTWHEQYF,TRBJ2-7,TRBD2,TRBV7-8,-
TGTGCCAGCAATGGACGTCTAGGGACAGTCTACAATGAGCAGTTCTTC,CASNGRLGTVYNEQFF,TRBJ2-1,TRBD1,TRBV28,-
TGTGCCAGCAGCTTAGCGGGGGAATACTATGGCTACACCTTC,CASSLAGEYYGYTF,TRBJ1-2,-,TRBV11-2,-
TGTGCCAGCAGCAGGGGGACAGGGGGCTCTGAAGCTTTCTTT,CASSRGTGGSEAFF,TRBJ1-1,TRBD1,TRBV5-4,-
TGTGCCAGTAGTATAGGTACAGTTACAGATACGCAGTATTTT,CASSIGTVTDTQYF,TRBJ2-3,-,TRBV19,-
TGTGCCAGCAGCCCCCCTACCTTTGACATAGGCAATCAGCCCCAGCATTTT,CASSPPTFDIGNQPQHF,TRBJ1-5,-,TRBV2,-
TGCGCCAGCAGCCAGATTATACACGACACCGGGGAGCTGTTTTTT,CASSQIIHDTGELFF,TRBJ2-2,-,TRBV4-1,few
TGCGCCAGCAGCGTCGGAGGACAGGGGGCCGGGGAGCTGTTTTTT,CASSVGGQGAGELFF,TRBJ2-2,TRBD1,TRBV5-1,-
TGTGCCAGCAGCTTGTCCCTAGCGGGGGGTCAAGAGACCCAGTACTTC,CASSLSLAGGQETQYF,TRBJ2-5,TRBD2,TRBV5-6,-
TGTGCCAGCAGCGTAGGAGCCGGTGGGGGGACAGGGGTCGACTACACCTTC,CASSVGAGGGTGVDYTF,TRBJ1-2,TRBD1,TRBV9,-
TGCGCCAGCAGCTTGGGACAGGGGGTTAATGAGCAGTTCTTC,CASSLGQGVNEQFF,TRBJ2-1,TRBD1,TRBV5-1,-
TGTGCCAGCAGCGGGGTCGGCAGTGGTCGCGGCTACACCTTC,CASSGVGSGRGYTF,TRBJ1-2,-,TRBV6-5,-
TGTGCCAGCAGCGTAGGATTTAAGGCGGAATTCTACGAGCAGTACTTC,CASSVGFKAEFYEQYF,TRBJ2-7,-,TRBV9,-